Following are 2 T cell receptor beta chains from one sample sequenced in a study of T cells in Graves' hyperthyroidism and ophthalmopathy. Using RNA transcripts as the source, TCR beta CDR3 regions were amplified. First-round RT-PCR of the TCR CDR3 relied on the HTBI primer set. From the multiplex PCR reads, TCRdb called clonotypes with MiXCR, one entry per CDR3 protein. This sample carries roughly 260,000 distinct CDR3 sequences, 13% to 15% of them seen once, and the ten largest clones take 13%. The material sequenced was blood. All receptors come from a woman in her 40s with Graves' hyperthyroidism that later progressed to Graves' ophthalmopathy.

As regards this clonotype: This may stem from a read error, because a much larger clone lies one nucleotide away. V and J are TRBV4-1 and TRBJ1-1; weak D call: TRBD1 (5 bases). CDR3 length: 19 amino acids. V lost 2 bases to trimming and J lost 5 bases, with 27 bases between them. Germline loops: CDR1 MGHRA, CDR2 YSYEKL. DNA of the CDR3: TGCGCCAGCAGCCAAACCCTCCTCGGGGCGCCCCGGGGGAAGACTGAAGCTTTCTTT. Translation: CASSQTLLGAPRGKTEAFF.

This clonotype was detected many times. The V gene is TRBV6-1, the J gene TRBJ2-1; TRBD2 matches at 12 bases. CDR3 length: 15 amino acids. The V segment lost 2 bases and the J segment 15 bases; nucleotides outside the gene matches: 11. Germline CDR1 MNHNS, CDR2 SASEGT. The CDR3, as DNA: TGTGCCAGCAGTGAACGGACTAGCGGGAATTCGGGGGTGTTCTTC. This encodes CASSERTSGNSGVFF.